Each of the 9 T cell receptor beta chains below was sequenced from the same sample in a study of T-cell reconstitution after alpha-beta-depleted transplantation in children listed by TCRdb under 2016. The sample's treatment or condition label, decoded: allogeneic hematopoietic cell transplantation with graft depleted of TCRalphabeta T cells and CD19 B cells. The library was obtained by PCR. TCRdb lists the instrument as Illumina HiSeq 2500. Molecular barcoding was employed in the preparation of TCR libraries, with unique molecular identifiers being used to normalize TCRbeta repertoire quantification. The public sequencing data were trimmed at Q25 with fastp and processed into clonotypes with MiXCR by TCRdb, which kept only in-frame beta chains. Each entry merges the rows of one CDR3 protein and shows their most common DNA and genes. Here the sample has 450,000 to 600,000 distinct CDR3 sequences; 10% occur a single time. The ten largest clonotypes hold just over 2% of the sample.

The specimen comprised PBMCs, sampled before TCRalphabeta/CD19-depleted stem cell transplant. The source is a child between 2 and 9 years old with inherited bone marrow failure, due to receive a stem cell transplant.

This clonotype has ten or more counts. This chain connects TRBV20-1 to TRBJ2-3, with 8 bases lining up with TRBD1. Germline CDR1 and CDR2: DFQATT and SNEGSKA (reference sequence). This CDR3 has 14 residues. V gave up 3 bases and J gave up 4 bases; unmatched junction bases: 6. The CDR3 coding sequence is TGCAGTGCTAGGGGACAGGCTAGTTCAGATACGCAGTATTTT. Amino acids: CSARGQASSDTQYF.

The table lists this clonotype with many counts. The chain carries TRBV7-6 and TRBJ1-4; 8 positions agree with TRBD1. The CDR3 has 15 residues. Germline loops: CDR1 SGHVS, CDR2 FNYEAQ. V lost 2 bases to trimming and J lost 7 bases; unmatched junction nucleotides: 6. This chain's CDR3 is CASSLFPGGGEKLFF. The CDR3 DNA is TGTGCCAGCAGCTTATTCCCAGGGGGCGGTGAAAAACTGTTTTTT.

A word on this clonotype: This may be a read error, as it is one base from a much larger clone. This chain joins TRBV3-1 and TRBJ2-2; 9 bases match TRBD2. The V gene's germline CDR1 is LGHDT and CDR2 YNNKEL (reference sequence). The CDR3 covers 15 residues. CDR3 amino acids: CPSSPALAGSGELFF. The CDR3 region has the DNA TGTCCCAGCAGCCCCGCCCTAGCGGGATCCGGGGAGCTGTTTTTT.

This clonotype was counted many times. Written as DNA, the CDR3 is TGTGCCAGCAGTCGGACTGCTTACGAGCAGTACTTC. Translated, it gives CASSRTAYEQYF. The chain recombines TRBV12-3 or TRBV12-4 with TRBJ2-7; maybe TRBD2 (5 bases). V dropped 5 bases and J dropped 4 bases, with 9 bases sitting between them. The CDR3 runs to 12 residues.

This clonotype was seen at least ten times. This chain uses TRBV4-1 with TRBJ2-3; tentative D call: TRBD2 (6 bases). In germline, CDR1 is MGHRA, CDR2 YSYEKL. The CDR3 sequence is 18 residues long. Trimming took off 0 bases at V and 2 bases at J, with 18 bases between the two ends. For the CDR3, the DNA is TGCGCCAGCAGCCAAGAATGGGGACGGGACTTATTCACAGATACGCAGTATTTT. Protein sequence: CASSQEWGRDLFTDTQYF.

This clonotype has at least ten counts. The gene calls are TRBV10-3 and TRBJ2-7, with 7 bases lining up with TRBD1. V trimming: 2 bases; J trimming: 4 bases; junction bases outside the gene matches: 2. This CDR3 has 13 amino acids. Per germline, CDR1 ENHRY and CDR2 SYGVKD. The DNA for the CDR3 is TGTGCCATCAGTGAGGGCAGGGGGTACGAGCAGTACTTC. It specifies CAISEGRGYEQYF.

J is TRBJ2-2 and V is TRBV4-1; 9 bases fit TRBD1. Germline CDR1 MGHRA, CDR2 YSYEKL. The J segment lost 0 bases and the V segment lost 6 bases, leaving 5 bases of the junction unmatched. CDR3 length: 16 residues. The CDR3 DNA reads as TGCGCCAGCAGTCGACAGGGGGAACCGAACACCGGGGAGCTGTTTTTT. It codes for CASSRQGEPNTGELFF.

This clonotype was observed many times. V gene TRBV28 combines with J gene TRBJ2-2, with TRBD1 as a possible D gene (5 bases). This CDR3 contains 15 residues. Germline V gene lookup returns CDR1 MDHEN and CDR2 SYDVKM. V shed 3 bases and J shed 0 bases, with 8 bases lying between them. The DNA of the CDR3 is TGTGCCAGCAGTTTCAGGGCGGCGAACACCGGGGAGCTGTTTTTT. It yields the protein CASSFRAANTGELFF.

This clonotype has just a few counts. V gene TRBV4-3 combines with J gene TRBJ1-4, with no clear D. The CDR3 has 16 residues. Trimming removed 4 bases from V and 0 bases from J, with 12 bases in between. CDR1 is LGHNA, CDR2 YSLEER, per germline. The chain's CDR3 is CASSRSAYATNEKLFF. CDR3 nucleotide sequence: TGCGCCAGCAGCCGGTCGGCTTATGCAACTAATGAAAAACTGTTTTTT.